This TCR beta chain was obtained from a study of blood T cell repertoires in COVID-19. Some clones are missing from TCRdb's copy, which holds only in-frame ones; the method was immunoSEQ multiplex PCR. Here the sample spans about 360,000 clones, roughly 90% being singletons. Study members were between roughly 18 and 100 years old and lived in fewer than 30 US regions. V lost 9 bases and J 6 bases, leaving 15 bases between the germline ends. The germline CDR1 and CDR2 sequences are SGHRS and YFSETQ. This CDR3 is 13 amino acids long. Only one count was recorded for this clone. V and J are TRBV5-1 and TRBJ2-2; TRBD2 might be the D (6 bases). Sequencing was carried out using PBMCs or T cells enriched from blood (not recorded which). This receptor was obtained from a woman aged 35 to 49 with acute COVID-19. CDR3 sequence reads: CAIPGVLPGELFF. The CDR3 bases are TGCGCCATCCCGGGGGTGTTGCCCGGGGAGCTGTTTTTT.